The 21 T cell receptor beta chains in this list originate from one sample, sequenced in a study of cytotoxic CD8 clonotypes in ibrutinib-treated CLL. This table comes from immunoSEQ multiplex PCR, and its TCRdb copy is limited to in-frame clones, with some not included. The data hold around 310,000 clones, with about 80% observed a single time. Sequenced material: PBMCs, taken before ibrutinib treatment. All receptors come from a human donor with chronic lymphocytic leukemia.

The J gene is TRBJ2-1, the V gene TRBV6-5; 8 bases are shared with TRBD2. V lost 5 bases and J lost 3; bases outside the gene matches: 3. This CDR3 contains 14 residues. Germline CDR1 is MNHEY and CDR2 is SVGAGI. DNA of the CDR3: TGTGCCAGCAGTAGCGGGAGCGACTACAATGAGCAGTTCTTC. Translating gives CASSSGSDYNEQFF.

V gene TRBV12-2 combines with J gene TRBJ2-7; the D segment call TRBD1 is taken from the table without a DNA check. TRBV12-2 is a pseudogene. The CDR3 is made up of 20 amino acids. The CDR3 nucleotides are TGTGCAAGTCGCTTTCTTGTTTCTGAAGGTGAGGGCCAGGGGGTCTACGAGCAGTACTTC. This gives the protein CASRFLVSEGEGQGVYEQYF.

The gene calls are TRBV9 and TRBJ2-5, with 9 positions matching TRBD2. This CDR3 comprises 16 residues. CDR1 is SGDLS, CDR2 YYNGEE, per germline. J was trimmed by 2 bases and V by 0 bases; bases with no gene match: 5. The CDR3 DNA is TGTGCCAGCAGCGTAGGGGCTAGCGGGGAACAAGAGACCCAGTACTTC. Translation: CASSVGASGEQETQYF.

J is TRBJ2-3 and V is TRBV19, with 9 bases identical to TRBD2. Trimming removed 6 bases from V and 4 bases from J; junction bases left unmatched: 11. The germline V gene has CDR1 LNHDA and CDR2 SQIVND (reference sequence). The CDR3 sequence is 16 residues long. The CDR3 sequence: CASRQDLAGVADTQYF. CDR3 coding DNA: TGTGCCAGTAGACAAGATTTAGCGGGAGTAGCAGATACGCAGTATTTT. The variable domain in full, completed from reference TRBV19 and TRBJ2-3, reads DGGITQSPKYLFRKEGQNVTLSCEQNLNHDAMYWYRQDPGQGLRLIYYSQIVNDFQKGDIAEGYSVSREKKESFPLTVTSAQKNPTAFYLCASRQDLAGVADTQYFGPGTRLTVL.

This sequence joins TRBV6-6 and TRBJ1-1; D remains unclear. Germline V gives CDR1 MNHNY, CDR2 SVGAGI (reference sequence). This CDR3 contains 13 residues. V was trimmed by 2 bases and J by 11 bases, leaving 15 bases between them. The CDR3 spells CASSYAGSPPAFF. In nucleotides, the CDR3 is TGTGCCAGCAGTTACGCGGGGTCCCCGCCGGCTTTCTTT.

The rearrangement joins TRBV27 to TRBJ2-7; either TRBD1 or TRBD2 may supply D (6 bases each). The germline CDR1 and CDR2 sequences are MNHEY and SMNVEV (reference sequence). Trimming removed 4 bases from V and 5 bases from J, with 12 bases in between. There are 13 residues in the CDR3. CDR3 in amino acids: CASSSQGGHEQYF. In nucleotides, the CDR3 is TGTGCCAGCAGTTCACAGGGAGGCCACGAGCAGTACTTC.

The CDR3 region is CASSPPLGRSTDTQYF. CDR3 in DNA: TGTGCCAGCAGCCCTCCTCTTGGGCGGAGCACAGATACGCAGTATTTT. The chain has TRBV7-9 and TRBJ2-3; no definite D call. Trimming took off 5 bases at V and 0 bases at J, with 15 bases between the two ends. CDR3 length: 16 residues. Germline V gene sequence: CDR1 SEHNR, CDR2 FQNEAQ (reference sequence).

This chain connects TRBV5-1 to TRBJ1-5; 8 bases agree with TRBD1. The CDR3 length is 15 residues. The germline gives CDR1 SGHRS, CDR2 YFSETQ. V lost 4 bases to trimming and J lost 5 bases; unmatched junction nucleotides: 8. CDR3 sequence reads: CASSAGTGIYQPQHF. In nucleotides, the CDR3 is TGCGCCAGCAGCGCCGGGACAGGAATCTATCAGCCCCAGCATTTT. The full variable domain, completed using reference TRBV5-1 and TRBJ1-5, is KAGVTQTPRYLIKTRGQQVTLSCSPISGHRSVSWYQQTPGQGLQFLFEYFSETQRNKGNFPGRFSGRQFSNSRSEMNVSTLELGDSALYLCASSAGTGIYQPQHFGDGTRLSIL.

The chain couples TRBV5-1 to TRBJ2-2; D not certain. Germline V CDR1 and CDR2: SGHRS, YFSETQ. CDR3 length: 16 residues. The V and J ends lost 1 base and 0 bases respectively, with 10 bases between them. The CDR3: CASSLLMRSNTGELFF. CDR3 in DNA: TGCGCCAGCAGCTTGCTTATGCGGTCGAACACCGGGGAGCTGTTTTTT.

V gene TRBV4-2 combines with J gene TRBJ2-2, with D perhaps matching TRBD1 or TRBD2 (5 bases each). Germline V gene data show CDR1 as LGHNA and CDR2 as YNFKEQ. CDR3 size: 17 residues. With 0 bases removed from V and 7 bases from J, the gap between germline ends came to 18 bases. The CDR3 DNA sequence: TGTGCCAGCAGCCAAGAGTTCTCCGGGACGTACATCGGGGAGCTGTTTTTT. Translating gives CASSQEFSGTYIGELFF.

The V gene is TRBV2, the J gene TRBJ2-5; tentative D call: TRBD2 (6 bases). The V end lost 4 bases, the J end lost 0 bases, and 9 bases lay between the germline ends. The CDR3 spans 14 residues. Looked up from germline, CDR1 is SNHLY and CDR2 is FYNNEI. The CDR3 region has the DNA TGTGCCAGCAGTGTGACTAGGTACCAAGAGACCCAGTACTTC. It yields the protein CASSVTRYQETQYF.

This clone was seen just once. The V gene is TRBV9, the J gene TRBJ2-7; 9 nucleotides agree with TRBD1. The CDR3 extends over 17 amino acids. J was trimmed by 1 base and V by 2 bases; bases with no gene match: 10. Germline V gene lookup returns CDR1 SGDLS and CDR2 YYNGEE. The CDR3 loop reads CASSVRPGDRDSYEQYF. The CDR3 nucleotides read TGTGCCAGCAGCGTTCGGCCAGGGGACAGGGATTCCTACGAGCAGTACTTC.

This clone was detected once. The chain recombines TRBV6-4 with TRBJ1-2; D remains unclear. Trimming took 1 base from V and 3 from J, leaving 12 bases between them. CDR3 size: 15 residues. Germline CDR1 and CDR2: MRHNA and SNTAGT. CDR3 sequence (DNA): TGTGCCAGCAGTGACTTTATTAGGGAGGACTATGGCTACACCTTC. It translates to CASSDFIREDYGYTF.

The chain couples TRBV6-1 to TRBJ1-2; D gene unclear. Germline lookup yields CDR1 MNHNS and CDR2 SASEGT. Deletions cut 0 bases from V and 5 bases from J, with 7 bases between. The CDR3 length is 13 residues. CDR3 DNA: TGTGCCAGCAGTGAAGCGGAGGGTTATGGCTACACCTTC. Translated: CASSEAEGYGYTF.

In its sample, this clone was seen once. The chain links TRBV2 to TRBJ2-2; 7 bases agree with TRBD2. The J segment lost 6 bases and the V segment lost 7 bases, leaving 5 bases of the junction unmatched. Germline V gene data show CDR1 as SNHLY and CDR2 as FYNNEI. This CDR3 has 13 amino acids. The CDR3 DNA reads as TGTGCCAGCAAGGCAGGGAGGGCCGGGGAGCTGTTTTTT. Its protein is CASKAGRAGELFF.

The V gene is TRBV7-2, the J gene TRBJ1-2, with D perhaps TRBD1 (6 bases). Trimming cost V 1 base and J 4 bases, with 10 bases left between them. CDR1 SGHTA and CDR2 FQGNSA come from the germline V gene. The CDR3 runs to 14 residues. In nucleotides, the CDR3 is TGTGCCAGCAGCTTAGGACGACAGGCCTATGGCTACACCTTC. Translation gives CASSLGRQAYGYTF.

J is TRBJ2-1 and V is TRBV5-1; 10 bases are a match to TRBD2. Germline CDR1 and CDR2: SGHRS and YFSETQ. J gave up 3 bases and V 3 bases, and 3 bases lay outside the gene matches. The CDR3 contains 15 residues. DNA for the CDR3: TGCGCCAGCAGCTCCGGGACTAGCGACTACAATGAGCAGTTCTTC. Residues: CASSSGTSDYNEQFF. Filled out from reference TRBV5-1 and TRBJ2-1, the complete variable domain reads KAGVTQTPRYLIKTRGQQVTLSCSPISGHRSVSWYQQTPGQGLQFLFEYFSETQRNKGNFPGRFSGRQFSNSRSEMNVSTLELGDSALYLCASSSGTSDYNEQFFGPGTRLTVL.

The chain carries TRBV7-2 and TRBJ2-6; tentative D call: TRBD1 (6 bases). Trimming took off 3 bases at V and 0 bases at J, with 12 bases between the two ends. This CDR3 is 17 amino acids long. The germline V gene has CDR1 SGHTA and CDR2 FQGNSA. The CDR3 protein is CASSFRQAISGANVLTF. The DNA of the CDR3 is TGTGCCAGCAGCTTCCGACAGGCGATCTCTGGGGCCAACGTCCTGACTTTC.

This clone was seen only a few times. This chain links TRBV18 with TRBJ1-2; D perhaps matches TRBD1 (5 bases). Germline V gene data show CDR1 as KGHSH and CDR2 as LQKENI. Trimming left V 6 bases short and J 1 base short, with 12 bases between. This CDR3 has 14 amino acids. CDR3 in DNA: TGTGCCAGCTCGCAGACAGACCATAACTATGGCTACACCTTC. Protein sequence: CASSQTDHNYGYTF.

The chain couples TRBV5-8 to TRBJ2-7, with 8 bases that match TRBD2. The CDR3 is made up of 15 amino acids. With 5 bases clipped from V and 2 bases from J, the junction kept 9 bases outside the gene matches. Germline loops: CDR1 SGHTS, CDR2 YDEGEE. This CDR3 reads CASRVGLAETYEQYF. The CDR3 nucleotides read TGTGCCAGCAGGGTTGGACTAGCCGAAACCTACGAGCAGTACTTC.

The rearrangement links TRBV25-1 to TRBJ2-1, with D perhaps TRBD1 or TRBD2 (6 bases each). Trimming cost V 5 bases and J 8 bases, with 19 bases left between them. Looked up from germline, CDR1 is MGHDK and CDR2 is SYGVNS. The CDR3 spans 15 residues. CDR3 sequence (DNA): TGTGCCAGCAGTCGATTCCGGAAACGGGGGCATGAGCAGTTCTTC. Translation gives CASSRFRKRGHEQFF.